The 2 T cell receptor beta chains below were found in one sample sequenced in a study of patients and donors after allogeneic stem cell transplantation. TCRdb re-called the RT-PCR reads with MiXCR, one entry per CDR3 protein. This table holds 800,000 to 1,000,000 distinct CDR3 sequences, about a sixth found once. The sequenced material came from blood, either unsorted or a sorted T cell fraction (not recorded which). The receptors were sampled from a human donor who was either an allogeneic HSCT recipient or a stem cell or donor lymphocyte infusion donor (not recorded which). It is not recorded whose cells these are; they may come from a transplant donor.

This clonotype was found a few times. V gene TRBV12-3 or TRBV12-4 combines with J gene TRBJ2-2; 9 bases fit TRBD1. V shed 4 bases, J shed 4 bases, and the junction held 4 bases outside the gene matches. This CDR3 is 15 amino acids long. The CDR3 is CASSYRDRVTGELFF. In DNA form, the CDR3 reads TGTGCCAGCAGTTACCGGGACAGGGTCACCGGGGAGCTGTTTTTT.

This clonotype has ten or more counts. The rearrangement links TRBV2 to TRBJ2-1; D is perhaps TRBD1 or TRBD2 (6 bases each). V gave up 7 bases and J gave up 2 bases, with 12 bases separating them. Germline CDR1 and CDR2: SNHLY and FYNNEI. There are 14 residues in the CDR3. The CDR3 sequence is CASKNGGTYNEQFF. The DNA of the CDR3 is TGTGCCAGCAAGAACGGGGGCACCTACAATGAGCAGTTCTTC.